This section outlines one T cell receptor (beta chain) sequence together with its context. These data originate in a study of blood T cell repertoires in COVID-19. Study-wide background: Donors in the United States, Italy and Spain gave samples during acute or convalescent COVID-19. T cells, B-cell-depleted T cells, or PBMCs provided the cDNA or gDNA that served as material.

Original methodology: Reference gene primer amplification in the assay estimated nucleated cell counts. TCRdb's table, derived via immunoSEQ multiplex PCR, lists solely in-frame clones and lacks some. V and J calls and clone size follow that table, whereas D and trimming were derived from the DNA. This table has roughly 100,000 clones, roughly 76% appearing once. The germline V gene has CDR1 LNHDA and CDR2 SQIVND (reference sequence). There are 15 residues in the CDR3. Trimming shortened V by 7 bases and J by 9 bases, and 19 bases separated the two germline ends. V gene TRBV19 combines with J gene TRBJ1-6; D gene ambiguous. The sample was peripheral blood. This receptor was taken from a woman between 65 and 79 years old with acute or convalescent COVID-19. CDR3 sequence reads: CASMAARGPPSPLHF. Written as DNA, the CDR3 is TGTGCCAGTATGGCGGCGCGAGGGCCCCCTTCACCCCTCCACTTT.